These 12 T cell receptor beta chains share one sample of origin, sequenced in a study of patients and donors after allogeneic stem cell transplantation. One entry per CDR3 protein, called by TCRdb with MiXCR from the RT-PCR reads. Among fewer than 2,000 distinct CDR3 sequences, 7.2% were seen once, and the ten largest hold 17%. Sequencing input: blood, either unsorted or a sorted T cell fraction (not recorded which). The receptors come from a human donor who was either an allogeneic HSCT recipient or a stem cell or donor lymphocyte infusion donor (not recorded which). It is not recorded whose cells these are; they may come from a transplant donor.

This clonotype is labeled medium-sized. This sequence joins TRBV29-1 and TRBJ2-2; D is ambiguous. This CDR3 is 14 amino acids long. V lost 8 bases to trimming and J lost 0 bases, with 13 bases between them. Germline CDR1 is SQVTM and CDR2 is ANQGSEA. The CDR3 region is CSTRQHTNTGELFF. The CDR3 coding sequence is TGCAGCACTCGACAACATACGAACACCGGGGAGCTGTTTTTT.

A few counts support this clonotype. The chain uses TRBV5-1 and TRBJ2-1; 9 bases align to TRBD2. The germline gives CDR1 SGHRS, CDR2 YFSETQ. The J segment lost 7 bases and the V segment lost 5 bases, leaving 7 bases of the junction unmatched. This CDR3 contains 14 residues. As DNA, the CDR3 is TGCGCCAGCAGAATGGCGGGAGGGAAGAATGAGCAGTTCTTC. Amino acids: CASRMAGGKNEQFF.

J is TRBJ2-5 and V is TRBV11-2; no clear D. Trimming stripped 5 bases from V and 5 bases from J, with 12 bases between. The CDR3 contains 13 residues. Germline values: CDR1 SGHAT, CDR2 FQNNGV. For the CDR3, the DNA is TGTGCCAGCAGCCCCAACAGTGGGGAGACCCAGTACTTC. Translation gives CASSPNSGETQYF.

This clonotype was detected only a few times. This chain links TRBV5-1 with TRBJ2-1; TRBD2 is a possible D gene (5 bases). Per the germline V gene, CDR1 is SGHRS and CDR2 is YFSETQ. V was pared by 8 bases and J by 0 bases, with 15 bases between. The CDR3 covers 15 residues. CDR3 sequence: CASQNPGSSYNEQFF. DNA of the CDR3: TGCGCCAGTCAGAACCCGGGAAGCTCCTACAATGAGCAGTTCTTC.

The chain is built from TRBV29-1 and TRBJ2-7; D perhaps matches TRBD1 (6 bases). Between the trimmed V and J ends, which lost 7 bases and 5 bases, there was a span of 21 bases. Germline V lookup: CDR1 SQVTM, CDR2 ANQGSEA. The CDR3 is made up of 14 amino acids. This chain's CDR3 is CSALMAGAVNEQYF. CDR3 DNA: TGCAGCGCCCTTATGGCAGGGGCCGTAAACGAGCAGTACTTC.

This clonotype is categorized as medium-sized. CDR3 region: CSVAGSTDTQYF. CDR3 coding DNA: TGCAGCGTTGCCGGGAGCACAGATACGCAGTATTTT. This chain joins TRBV29-1 and TRBJ2-3; no clear D. The CDR3 runs 12 residues. The V gene lost 4 bases and the J gene lost 0 bases, with 5 bases spanning the gap. Germline assignment: CDR1 SQVTM and CDR2 ANQGSEA.

This clonotype is medium-sized in the sample. The chain carries TRBV6-5 and TRBJ2-7; D is perhaps TRBD1 (6 bases). Trimming removed 0 bases from V and 6 bases from J, with 18 bases in between. The germline V gene has CDR1 MNHEY and CDR2 SVGAGI. The CDR3 is 16 amino acids. The CDR3 coding sequence is TGTGCCAGCAGTTACTCGTGGTCAGGGGTTGAGAGCGAGCAGTACTTC. It specifies CASSYSWSGVESEQYF.

In its sample, this clonotype ranks as medium-sized (0.01 to 0.1%). This sequence joins TRBV30 and TRBJ1-2; D gene ambiguous. Trimming shortened V by 4 bases and J by 7 bases, and 10 bases separated the two germline ends. The CDR3 extends over 11 amino acids. Germline V gene lookup returns CDR1 GTSNPN and CDR2 SVGIG (reference sequence). CDR3 bases: TGTGCCTGGACCCTAGGGAGTGGCTACACCTTC. Encoded protein: CAWTLGSGYTF.

This clonotype came up a few times. The chain has TRBV30 and TRBJ1-1; 8 bases are a match to TRBD1. Per germline, CDR1 GTSNPN and CDR2 SVGIG (reference sequence). The J segment lost 0 bases and the V segment lost 5 bases, leaving 14 bases of the junction unmatched. The CDR3 loop spans 17 amino acids. The CDR3 sequence: CAWSSYRDRRMNTEAFF. The CDR3 DNA sequence: TGTGCCTGGTCAAGCTACCGGGACAGGAGAATGAACACTGAAGCTTTCTTT.

The chain couples TRBV27 to TRBJ2-3, with D perhaps TRBD1 (6 bases). The CDR3 sequence is 15 residues long. Trimming cost V 6 bases and J 1 base, with 14 bases left between them. Per the germline V gene, CDR1 is MNHEY and CDR2 is SMNVEV (reference sequence). CDR3 sequence reads: CASSPPWGRTDTQYF. The CDR3 nucleotides read TGTGCCAGCAGCCCCCCCTGGGGGCGCACAGATACGCAGTATTTT.

A few counts support this clonotype. V gene TRBV7-6 combines with J gene TRBJ2-1; D could derive from TRBD1 or TRBD2 (5 bases each). Trimming left V 3 bases short and J 2 bases short, with 11 bases between. This CDR3 contains 15 residues. Germline V gene data show CDR1 as SGHVS and CDR2 as FNYEAQ. The chain's CDR3 is CASSLGRDPYNEQFF. The CDR3 nucleotides read TGTGCCAGCAGCTTGGGCCGGGACCCCTACAATGAGCAGTTCTTC.

The chain employs TRBV20-1 and TRBJ2-2; D ambiguous. V lost 2 bases to trimming and J lost 6 bases, with 16 bases between them. Germline values: CDR1 DFQATT, CDR2 SNEGSKA (reference sequence). The CDR3 length is 15 residues. The CDR3: CSARRTPQSAGELFF. CDR3 in DNA: TGCAGTGCTAGAAGGACCCCACAAAGCGCCGGGGAGCTGTTTTTT.